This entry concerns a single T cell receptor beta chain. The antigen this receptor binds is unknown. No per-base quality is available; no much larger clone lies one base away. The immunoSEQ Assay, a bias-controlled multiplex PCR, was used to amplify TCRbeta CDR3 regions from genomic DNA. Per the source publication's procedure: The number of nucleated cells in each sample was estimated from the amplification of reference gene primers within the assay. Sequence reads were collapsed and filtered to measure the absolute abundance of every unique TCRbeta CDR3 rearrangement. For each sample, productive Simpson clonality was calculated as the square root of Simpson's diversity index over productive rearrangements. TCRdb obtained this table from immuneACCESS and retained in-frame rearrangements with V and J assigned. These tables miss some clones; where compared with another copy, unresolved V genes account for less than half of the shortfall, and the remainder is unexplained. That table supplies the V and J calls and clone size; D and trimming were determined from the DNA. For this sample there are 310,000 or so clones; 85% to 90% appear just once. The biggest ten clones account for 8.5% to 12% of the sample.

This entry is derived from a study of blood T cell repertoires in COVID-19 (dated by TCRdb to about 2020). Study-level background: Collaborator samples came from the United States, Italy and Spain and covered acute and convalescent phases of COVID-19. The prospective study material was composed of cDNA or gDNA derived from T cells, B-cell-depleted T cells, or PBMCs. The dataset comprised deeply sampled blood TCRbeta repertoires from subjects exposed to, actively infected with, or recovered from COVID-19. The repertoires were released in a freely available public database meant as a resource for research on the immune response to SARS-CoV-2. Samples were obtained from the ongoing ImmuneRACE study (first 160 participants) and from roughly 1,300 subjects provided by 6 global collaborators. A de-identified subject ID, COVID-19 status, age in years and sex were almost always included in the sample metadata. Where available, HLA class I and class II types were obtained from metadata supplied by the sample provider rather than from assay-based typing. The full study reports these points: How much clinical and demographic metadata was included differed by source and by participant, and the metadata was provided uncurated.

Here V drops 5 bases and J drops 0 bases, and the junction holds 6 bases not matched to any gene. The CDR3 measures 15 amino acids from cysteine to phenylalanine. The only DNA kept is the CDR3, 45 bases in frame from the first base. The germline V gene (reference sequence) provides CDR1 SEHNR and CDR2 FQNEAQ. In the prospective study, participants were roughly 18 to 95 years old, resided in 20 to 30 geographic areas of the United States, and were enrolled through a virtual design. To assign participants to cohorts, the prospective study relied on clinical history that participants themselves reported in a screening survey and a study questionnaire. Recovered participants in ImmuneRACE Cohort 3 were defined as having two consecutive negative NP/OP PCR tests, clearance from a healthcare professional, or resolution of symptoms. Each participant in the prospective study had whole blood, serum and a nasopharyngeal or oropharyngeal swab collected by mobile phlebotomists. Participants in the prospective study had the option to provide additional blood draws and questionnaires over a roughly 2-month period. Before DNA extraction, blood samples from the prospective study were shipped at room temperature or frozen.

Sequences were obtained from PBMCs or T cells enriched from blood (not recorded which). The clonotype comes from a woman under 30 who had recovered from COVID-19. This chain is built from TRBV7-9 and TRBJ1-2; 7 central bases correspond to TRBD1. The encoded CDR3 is CASSPRTGPNYGYTF. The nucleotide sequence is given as TGTGCCAGCAGCCCCCGGACAGGCCCTAACTATGGCTACACCTTC.